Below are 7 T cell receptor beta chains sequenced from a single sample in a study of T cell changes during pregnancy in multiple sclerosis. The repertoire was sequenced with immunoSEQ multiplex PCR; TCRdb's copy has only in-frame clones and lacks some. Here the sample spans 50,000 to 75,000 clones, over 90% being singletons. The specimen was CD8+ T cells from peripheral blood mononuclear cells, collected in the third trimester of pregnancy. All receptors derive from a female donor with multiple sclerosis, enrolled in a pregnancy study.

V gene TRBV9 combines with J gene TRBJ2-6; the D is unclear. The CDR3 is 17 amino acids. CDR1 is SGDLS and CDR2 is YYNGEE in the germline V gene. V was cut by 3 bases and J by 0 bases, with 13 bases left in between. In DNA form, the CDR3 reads TGTGCCAGCAGCGCCGCCGGTGTCTTCTCTGGGGCCAACGTCCTGACTTTC. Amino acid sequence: CASSAAGVFSGANVLTF.

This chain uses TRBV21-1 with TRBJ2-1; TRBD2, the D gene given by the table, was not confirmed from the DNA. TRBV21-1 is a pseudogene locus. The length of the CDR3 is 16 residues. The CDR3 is CASSNGGLSSYNEQFF. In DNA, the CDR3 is TGTGCCAGCAGCAACGGGGGACTTAGCTCCTACAATGAGCAGTTCTTC.

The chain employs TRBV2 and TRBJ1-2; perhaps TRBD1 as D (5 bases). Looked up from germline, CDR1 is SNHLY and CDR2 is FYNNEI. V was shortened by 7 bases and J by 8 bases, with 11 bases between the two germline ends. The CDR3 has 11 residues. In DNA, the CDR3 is TGTGCCAGCAATCAGGGTGGCGGCTACACCTTC. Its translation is CASNQGGGYTF. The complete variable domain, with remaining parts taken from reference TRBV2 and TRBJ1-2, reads EPEVTQTPSHQVTQMGQEVILRCVPISNHLYFYWYRQILGQKVEFLVSFYNNEISEKSEIFDDQFSVERPDGSNFTLKIRSTKLEDSAMYFCASNQGGGYTFGSGTRLTVV.

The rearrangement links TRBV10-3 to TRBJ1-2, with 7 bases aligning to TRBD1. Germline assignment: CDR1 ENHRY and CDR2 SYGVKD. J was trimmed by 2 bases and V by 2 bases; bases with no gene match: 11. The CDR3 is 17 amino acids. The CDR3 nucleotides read TGTGCCATCAGTGAGCTAACGACAGGGACACTCAACTATGGCTACACCTTC. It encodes CAISELTTGTLNYGYTF.

CDR3 DNA: TGTGCCAGCAGCACTAGCAATGAGCAGTTCTTC. Encoded protein: CASSTSNEQFF. The chain links TRBV21-1 to TRBJ2-1; the table names TRBD2, a call not compared with the DNA. TRBV21-1 corresponds to a pseudogene. The CDR3 covers 11 residues.

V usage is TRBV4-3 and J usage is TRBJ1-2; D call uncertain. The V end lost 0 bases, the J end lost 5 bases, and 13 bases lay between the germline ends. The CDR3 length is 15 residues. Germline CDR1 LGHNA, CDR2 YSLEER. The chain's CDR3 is CASSQETAAAYGYTF. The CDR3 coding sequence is TGCGCCAGCAGCCAAGAAACTGCGGCGGCTTATGGCTACACCTTC.

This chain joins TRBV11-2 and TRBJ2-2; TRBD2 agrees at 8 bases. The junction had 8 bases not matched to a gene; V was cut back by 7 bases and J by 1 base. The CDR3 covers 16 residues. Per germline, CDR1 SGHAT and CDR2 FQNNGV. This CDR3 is CASKKAGDMNTGELFF. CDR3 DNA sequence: TGTGCCAGCAAAAAAGCGGGGGATATGAACACCGGGGAGCTGTTTTTT.